The rows below give T cell receptor beta chains drawn from one sample of a study of long-term antiretroviral therapy in people with HIV. Repertoires were generated with immunoSEQ multiplex PCR, while TCRdb's copy carries only in-frame clones and drops some. Of some 36,000 clones detected, approximately 84% appear once; the ten largest clones hold approximately 4.8%. This material consisted of unsorted PBMCs, taken roughly 2.9 years before starting antiretroviral therapy. Receptors originate from a woman between 25 and 40 years old with HIV. Both conserved end residues are part of each CDR3. Each record gives: V gene, J gene, D gene, clone size, CDR3 DNA, CDR3 protein. A D gene is named only where the DNA matches it firmly. Clone size is not always given. Where it is, it says once, few, many or a class for expanded clones.

TRBV4-1,TRBJ2-2,-,-,TGCGCCAGCAGCCAAGCCCCACTTCAAGACGGGGAGCTGTTTTTT,CASSQAPLQDGELFF
TRBV5-4,TRBJ1-1,-,-,TGTGCCAGCACGGACGGGCTGAACACTGAAGCTTTCTTT,CASTDGLNTEAFF
TRBV7-8,TRBJ2-1,-,-,TGTGCCAGCAGCTTATCTAGATTGCCCTACAATGAGCAGTTCTTC,CASSLSRLPYNEQFF
TRBV2,TRBJ1-3,-,once,TGTGCCAGCAGCACAGGGTCGGGAAACACCATATATTTT,CASSTGSGNTIYF
TRBV9,TRBJ1-1,-,-,TGTGCCAGCAGCGTAGACGCGAACACTGAAGCTTTCTTT,CASSVDANTEAFF
TRBV18,TRBJ1-6,-,-,TGTGCCAGCTCACCAGAGCAGTTCTATAATTCACCCCTCCACTTT,CASSPEQFYNSPLHF
TRBV15,TRBJ2-3,TRBD2,-,TGTGCCACAAACATCCGACTAGCGTCCACAGATACGCAGTATTTT,CATNIRLASTDTQYF
TRBV6-6,TRBJ1-6,TRBD1,-,TGTGCCAGCAGTCCAGGGGGATTGGGTTCACCCCTCCACTTT,CASSPGGLGSPLHF
TRBV2,TRBJ2-1,-,-,TGTGCCAGCAGTGATACATCTAACAATGAGCAGTTCTTC,CASSDTSNNEQFF
TRBV10-1,TRBJ2-3,TRBD2,few,TGCGCCAGCAGTGAGGGACTAGCGGGGGGGCCCGGCACAGATACGCAGTATTTT,CASSEGLAGGPGTDTQYF
TRBV7-3,TRBJ2-3,-,-,TGTGCCAGCAGCTTAATGCCCACGGGGAGCACAGATACGCAGTATTTT,CASSLMPTGSTDTQYF
TRBV10-2,TRBJ1-2,-,-,TGCGCCAGCAGTGAGTCGGTCGGGGTAAACTATGGCTACACCTTC,CASSESVGVNYGYTF
TRBV2,TRBJ2-2,TRBD1,-,TGTGCCAGCCTGGGGACAGGGGGCCGGGACACCGGGGAGCTGTTTTTT,CASLGTGGRDTGELFF
TRBV7-9,TRBJ2-1,-,-,TGTGCCAGCAGTCCCAAATACAATGAGCAGTTCTTC,CASSPKYNEQFF
TRBV5-5,TRBJ2-1,-,-,TGTGCCAGCAGCTTTCGGGTTGTCAATGAGCAGTTCTTC,CASSFRVVNEQFF
TRBV19,TRBJ1-5,-,-,TGTGCCAGTAGTATCTGGTCCGGGGCTAATCAGCCCCAGCATTTT,CASSIWSGANQPQHF
TRBV19,TRBJ2-5,TRBD1,-,TGTGCCAGTAGTATATTTCCGACAGGGAAAGAGACCCAGTACTTC,CASSIFPTGKETQYF
TRBV6-5,TRBJ2-1,-,-,TGTGCCACCGGAGGCAGTGGCCTAGGGAATGAGCAGTTCTTC,CATGGSGLGNEQFF
TRBV13,TRBJ1-5,-,-,TGTGCCAGCAGCTTGGGGCCCAATCAGCCCCAGCATTTT,CASSLGPNQPQHF
TRBV18,TRBJ2-1,TRBD1,-,TGTGCCAGCACGCAACAGGGGGCGTCGAATGAGCAGTTCTTC,CASTQQGASNEQFF
TRBV12-5,TRBJ1-3,-,-,TGTGCTAGTGGTTTGCCCAGTCGAAACATGGTCGCTGGAAACACCATATATTTT,CASGLPSRNMVAGNTIYF
TRBV6-5,TRBJ1-6,-,-,TGTGCCAGCAGAACCCCAGGGCTTAATTCACCCCTCCACTTT,CASRTPGLNSPLHF
TRBV4-2,TRBJ2-3,TRBD1,-,TGTGCCAGCAGCCGCGACAGGGCCACAGATACGCAGTATTTT,CASSRDRATDTQYF
TRBV10-3,TRBJ1-2,TRBD1,-,TGTGCCATGCAAGAAGGACAGGGGACCTATGGCTACACCTTC,CAMQEGQGTYGYTF
TRBV5-1,TRBJ2-1,-,-,TGCGCCAGCAGCCCGGGTGGGAGCTCCTACAATGAGCAGTTCTTC,CASSPGGSSYNEQFF
TRBV6-1,TRBJ2-5,-,-,TGTGCCAGCAGTGAAAAGGGCAGGGGAGGCGAGACCCAGTACTTC,CASSEKGRGGETQYF
TRBV2,TRBJ2-1,-,-,TGTGCCAGCAAAGCGGACCGGAACAATGAGCAGTTCTTC,CASKADRNNEQFF
TRBV18,TRBJ1-1,-,-,TGTGCCAGCTCACCAGCTGGGGATGCGAACACTGAAGCTTTCTTT,CASSPAGDANTEAFF
TRBV6-1,TRBJ2-5,TRBD1,-,TGTGCCAGCAGCCTGACAGGGATGGATCTCTCGACCCAGTACTTC,CASSLTGMDLSTQYF
TRBV25-1,TRBJ1-2,-,-,TGTGCCAGCAGTGAGGGGGGGTATGGCTACACCTTC,CASSEGGYGYTF
TRBV10-3,TRBJ1-6,-,-,TGTGCCATCAGTGAGACGAAGATGATTGATTCACCCCTCCACTTT,CAISETKMIDSPLHF
TRBV4-1,TRBJ1-2,-,-,TGCGCCAGCAGCCAAGCAAGCCCACCTGTGGATGGCTACACCTTC,CASSQASPPVDGYTF
TRBV5-6,TRBJ1-2,TRBD1,-,TGTGCCAGCAGCCTGGGACAGGGGCGAGGGAACGGCTACACCTTC,CASSLGQGRGNGYTF
TRBV4-1,TRBJ2-1,TRBD2,-,TGCGCCAGCAGCCAAGATGCGGGGGGCACCTACAATGAGCAGTTCTTC,CASSQDAGGTYNEQFF
TRBV7-9,TRBJ2-2,TRBD1,once,TGTGCCAGCAGCCGGGACAGCCAGACCGGGGAGCTGTTTTTT,CASSRDSQTGELFF
TRBV6-1,TRBJ2-7,-,once,TGTGCCAGCAGTGATCTTTCCGTCTCCTACGAGCAGTACTTC,CASSDLSVSYEQYF
TRBV30,TRBJ2-1,-,-,TGTGCCTGGAGTGAACCGGGATACTACAATGAGCAGTTCTTC,CAWSEPGYYNEQFF
TRBV4-1,TRBJ1-1,-,-,TGCGCCAGCAGCCAGAATCGGGGTACTGAAGCTTTCTTT,CASSQNRGTEAFF
TRBV12-5,TRBJ1-5,-,-,TGTGCTAGTGGCCCCACGGGACTGGGGCCAAGTGGCAATCAGCCCCAGCATTTT,CASGPTGLGPSGNQPQHF
TRBV10-1,TRBJ2-1,TRBD2,-,TGCGCCAGCAGTGAGTCGGGGGGGAATGAGCAGTTCTTC,CASSESGGNEQFF
TRBV30,TRBJ1-1,-,once,TGTGCCTGGAGTAGGGAGGGGAACACTGAAGCTTTCTTT,CAWSREGNTEAFF
TRBV6-5,TRBJ1-2,-,-,TGTGCCAGCAGACCCGCGGGACTCCTAAACTATGGCTACACCTTC,CASRPAGLLNYGYTF
TRBV2,TRBJ2-1,TRBD1,-,TGTGCCAGCAGTGAAGGGACAGGGGGCGGGGGGTTCTTC,CASSEGTGGGGFF
TRBV6-5,TRBJ1-1,TRBD1,-,TGTGCCAGCAGAGTACAGGGGGGGACTGAAGCTTTCTTT,CASRVQGGTEAFF
TRBV27,TRBJ1-5,TRBD1,few,TGTGCCAGCAGTTTAGGGACAGGGAATAGCAATCAGCCCCAGCATTTT,CASSLGTGNSNQPQHF
TRBV19,TRBJ1-5,TRBD1,-,TGTGCCAGTAGCAGTAATGAACCGGACAGGGCTTCCCAGCCCCAGCATTTT,CASSSNEPDRASQPQHF
TRBV29-1,TRBJ1-2,TRBD1,-,TGCAGCGGGGGGGGTGGGACAGGGGGAAAGTATGGCTACACCTTC,CSGGGGTGGKYGYTF
TRBV5-4,TRBJ1-1,-,-,TGTGCCAGCAGCTTGGCGGGTCAGGTGGACGGGGCTTTCTTT,CASSLAGQVDGAFF
TRBV18,TRBJ1-1,-,-,TGTGCCAGCTCAGAAATGACCGGGACCCCACTCCCGGCTTTCTTT,CASSEMTGTPLPAFF
TRBV20-1,TRBJ1-2,-,-,TGCAGTGCTAGACAGGTTATTGGCTACACCTTC,CSARQVIGYTF
TRBV5-5,TRBJ2-1,-,-,TGTGCCAGCAGCTTTCATACAGGGTCCAATGAGCAGTTCTTC,CASSFHTGSNEQFF
TRBV27,TRBJ1-2,-,-,TGTGCCAGCAGCCCTAACCTGGGGTATGGCTACACCTTC,CASSPNLGYGYTF
TRBV6-1,TRBJ1-1,-,-,TGTGCCAGCAGTGAAAACCGGGGATACACTGAAGCTTTCTTT,CASSENRGYTEAFF
TRBV28,TRBJ2-3,-,once,TGTGCCACTTTGCCAGGGGGGCCAGATACGCAGTATTTT,CATLPGGPDTQYF
TRBV13,TRBJ1-2,TRBD1,-,TGTGCCAGCCGGACAGGGATAAGAGAGGGCTACACCTTC,CASRTGIREGYTF
TRBV19,TRBJ1-5,-,-,TGTGCCAGTAGCGCCGGGACAAGAAGCAATCAGCCCCAGCATTTT,CASSAGTRSNQPQHF
TRBV27,TRBJ2-2,-,-,TGTGCCAGCACGGTCGGGGGTAGCACCGGGGAGCTGTTTTTT,CASTVGGSTGELFF
TRBV27,TRBJ2-3,-,-,TGTGCCAGCAGCCCTCAAGGCCGTAGCACAGATACGCAGTATTTT,CASSPQGRSTDTQYF
TRBV6-4,TRBJ2-1,-,once,TGTGCCAGCTCCACCGTGGCGGGCCTCTCGGGTGAGCAGTTCTTC,CASSTVAGLSGEQFF